This T cell receptor (beta chain) appears in the sequencing data of a study of blood T cell repertoires in COVID-19 (dated by TCRdb to 2018 to 2021). In the study overall: Samples covering the acute and convalescent phases of COVID-19 were provided by collaborators in the United States, Italy and Spain. The prospective study material was composed of cDNA or gDNA derived from T cells, B-cell-depleted T cells, or PBMCs. Subjects who had been exposed to COVID-19, were actively infected with it, or had recovered from it provided the deeply sampled blood TCRbeta repertoires that made up the dataset. The repertoires were made available in a free public database intended to serve as a resource for research on the immune response to SARS-CoV-2. The samples were drawn from the first 160 participants of the ongoing ImmuneRACE study and from about 1,200 subjects provided by 6 global collaborators. Nearly every sample came with metadata listing a de-identified subject ID, COVID-19 status, age in years and sex. Where available, HLA class I and class II types were obtained from metadata supplied by the sample provider rather than from assay-based typing.

Results and caveats for the whole study, not just this receptor: Clinical and demographic metadata were provided uncurated, with the amount varying by source and participant.

To note about this clone: The clone's antigen remains unknown. Within one base of it there is no much larger clone, and no base qualities were kept.

Whole blood was collected in K2EDTA tubes by collaborating institutions according to the institutions' own protocols. For TCRbeta analysis, collaborators shipped samples as frozen whole blood, isolated PBMCs, or DNA extracted from either of those sample types. Taken from the germline V gene, the CDR1 and CDR2 loops are WSHSY and SAAADI. Taken from cysteine to phenylalanine, the CDR3 has 17 residues. Only the CDR3 region is kept as DNA, spanning 51 bases read in frame from base 1. Deletion took 5 bases off V and 4 bases off J, with a span of 20 bases between the germline ends. TCRbeta CDR3 regions were amplified from genomic DNA using the immunoSEQ Assay, a bias-controlled multiplex PCR. Concerning the study's data processing: The number of nucleated cells in each sample was estimated by amplification of reference gene primers within the assay. Sequence reads were collapsed and filtered to measure the absolute abundance of every unique TCRbeta CDR3 rearrangement. For each sample, productive Simpson clonality was calculated by taking the square root of Simpson's diversity index across productive rearrangements. Not all clones reach the TCRdb copy of this immuneACCESS table, which keeps in-frame sequences only. Checked studies attribute under half of the gap to unresolved V genes and leave the rest unexplained. The V and J calls and the clone size are those of that table, but D and trimming were determined from the DNA. The sample profile shows under 200,000 clones; roughly 80% of them were found once. The ten top clones hold about 6.3% of the sample.

The sequence was obtained from a man in his sixties with acute or convalescent COVID-19. The chain is assembled from TRBV10-2 and TRBJ1-4; the D gene remains uncertain. Sequenced sample: peripheral blood. The CDR3 region reads CASSRQNPRSGNEKLFF. Here is the DNA: TGCGCCAGCAGTCGACAAAACCCCCGCAGTGGTAATGAAAAACTGTTTTTT.